The 5 T cell receptor beta chains below all came from one sample that was sequenced in a study of blood T cells in healthy people across ages. Primers used in a second PCR of roughly 6 to 11 cycles were a sample-barcoded 5' primer and a J-beta primer mix. MiXCR, run by TCRdb on the 5' RACE reads, gives a single entry per CDR3 protein. The sample has over 600,000 distinct CDR3 sequences, 56% seen once. The sequenced sample consisted of blood. These receptors were collected from a man aged 40-49 years in good health.

This clonotype has a count of ten or more. J is TRBJ2-1 and V is TRBV29-1; 8 bases align to TRBD1. The CDR3 has 13 residues. CDR1 and CDR2 (germline): SQVTM, ANQGSEA. The V and J ends lost 3 bases and 8 bases, in that order; junction bases with no gene match: 6. The CDR3 DNA reads TGCAGCGTTGACCGGACAGGGTACCATGAGCAGTTCTTC. This sequence encodes CSVDRTGYHEQFF.

The chain combines TRBV9 with TRBJ1-6, with D tentatively TRBD1 (6 bases). Trimming removed 3 bases at V and 10 bases at J, with 14 bases between. Germline-derived CDR1 and CDR2 are SGDLS and YYNGEE. The CDR3 extends over 14 amino acids. The CDR3 sequence is CASSEQGGRSPLHF. CDR3 in DNA: TGTGCCAGCAGCGAACAGGGCGGGAGGTCACCCCTCCACTTT.

For this clonotype: Because it lacks the conserved phenylalanine or tryptophan at the end, this CDR3 is likely a read error. The rearrangement uses TRBV9 and TRBJ2-3; D remains unclear. This CDR3 region has 15 residues. V lost 0 bases and J 0 bases, leaving 8 bases between the germline ends. In germline, CDR1 is SGDLS, CDR2 YYNGEE. CDR3 DNA: TGTGCCAGCAGCGTAGGGTCCCTCAGCACAGATACGCAGTATTTG. Protein: CASSVGSLSTDTQYL.

This clonotype came up a few times. The V and J genes are TRBV6-1 and TRBJ2-3; 7 bases align to TRBD1. This CDR3 region has 15 residues. The ends lost 0 bases at V and 2 bases at J; junction bases unmatched: 2. Germline V gene lookup returns CDR1 MNHNS and CDR2 SASEGT. The CDR3: CASSEADRDTDTQYF. The CDR3 DNA follows: TGTGCCAGCAGTGAAGCTGACAGGGACACAGATACGCAGTATTTT.

J is TRBJ1-4 and V is TRBV6-1; D is uncertain. The CDR3 runs 13 residues. In germline, CDR1 is MNHNS, CDR2 SASEGT. The ends were cut back, 4 bases at V and 7 bases at J, with 10 bases in the middle. DNA for the CDR3: TGTGCCAGCAGTGGAGAGCGGGGTGAAAAACTGTTTTTT. It is translated as CASSGERGEKLFF.